This TCR beta chain came from a study of T cells after yellow fever vaccination. TCRdb called the 5' RACE reads again in MiXCR, with one record for every CDR3 protein. Among fewer than 85,000 distinct CDR3 sequences listed, approximately 7.5% were seen once. The sample was CD8+ T cells sorted from PBMCs, taken on the day of the yellow fever booster vaccination. This receptor was identified in a man aged 30 to 39 who received the YFV17D yellow fever vaccine.

The CDR3 DNA is TGTGCCAGCAGTTGGACTAGCGGGGGCTCCTACGAGCAGTACTTC. Protein: CASSWTSGGSYEQYF. The J gene is TRBJ2-7, the V gene TRBV12-3 or TRBV12-4; 13 nucleotides agree with TRBD2. The V and J ends lost 4 bases and 0 bases, in that order; junction bases with no gene match: 0. The CDR3 totals 15 residues.